One sample yielded the 12 T cell receptor beta chains listed below, sequenced in a study of cytomegalovirus exposure and HLA in healthy donors (dated 2017 in TCRdb). Libraries were prepared through the immunoSEQ multiplex PCR assay. For the multiplex PCR, a mixture combining 60 forward primers for TCR Vbeta segments and 13 reverse primers for TCR Jbeta segments was used. The clones in this table, taken by TCRdb from immuneACCESS, are in-frame only. Not every clone is retained; where verified, under half of the shortfall comes from an unresolved V gene, and the cause of the rest is unknown. This sample has more than 130,000 clones in its table, and about 80% of those were observed once. The ten largest clones take up 5.1% of the sample. What was sequenced was PBMCs. Source of these receptors: a male donor in good health and CMV-seronegative.

Remarks on this clone: Within the sample, other DNA sequences also encode this same CDR3. The chain joins TRBV7-8 to TRBJ2-7; a weak D match, TRBD1 (6 bases). CDR1 and CDR2 (germline): SGHVS, FQNEAQ. The V and J ends lost 4 bases and 2 bases respectively, with 9 bases between them. This CDR3 is built from 13 residues. The CDR3 is CASSSDRPYEQYF. The CDR3 bases are TGTGCCAGCAGCTCTGACAGGCCCTACGAGCAGTACTTC.

The rearrangement uses TRBV29-1 and TRBJ1-2, with TRBD1 as a possible D gene (6 bases). The CDR3 loop spans 12 amino acids. The germline CDR1 and CDR2 sequences are SQVTM and ANQGSEA. Trimming removed 4 bases at V and 8 bases at J, with 14 bases between. CDR3 loop: CSVAGTTGGYTF. Here the CDR3 DNA reads TGCAGCGTTGCCGGGACCACAGGGGGCTACACCTTC. The full variable domain, with the rest looked up from reference TRBV29-1 and TRBJ1-2, is SAVISQKPSRDICQRGTSLTIQCQVDSQVTMMFWYRQQPGQSLTLIATANQGSEATYESGFVIDKFPISRPNLTFSTLTVSNMSPEDSSIYLCSVAGTTGGYTFGSGTRLTVV.

The sample holds one count of this clone. V is TRBV7-6 and J is TRBJ1-3, with D uncertain. Trimming left V 1 base short and J 0 bases short, with 4 bases between. The CDR3 has 14 residues. CDR1 and CDR2 (germline): SGHVS, FNYEAQ. The CDR3 DNA reads as TGTGCCAGCAGCTTAGACATCTCTGGAAACACCATATATTTT. Encoded protein: CASSLDISGNTIYF.

The V call is TRBV27, the J call TRBJ1-5; 8 bases are a match to TRBD1. Germline CDR1 is MNHEY and CDR2 is SMNVEV (reference sequence). V shed 4 bases and J 6 bases; nucleotides not matched to a gene: 2. CDR3 length: 13 residues. CDR3 loop: CASSSQGAQPQHF. In DNA form, the CDR3 reads TGTGCCAGCAGTTCCCAGGGGGCTCAGCCCCAGCATTTT.

The J gene is TRBJ1-2, the V gene TRBV6-5; no reliable D call. The germline V gene has CDR1 MNHEY and CDR2 SVGAGI. The length of the CDR3 is 13 residues. The germline V and J ends were trimmed by 2 bases and 8 bases, with 12 bases remaining between them. CDR3 DNA sequence: TGTGCCAGCAGTTACAACCGGGATCTGGGCTACACCTTC. Its translation: CASSYNRDLGYTF.

V and J are TRBV9 and TRBJ1-2, with D tentatively TRBD1 (6 bases). CDR3 length: 15 amino acids. The V gene lost 0 bases and the J gene lost 6 bases, with 15 bases spanning the gap. The germline gives CDR1 SGDLS, CDR2 YYNGEE. CDR3 nucleotide sequence: TGTGCCAGCAGCGTAGCGACGACAGGCTCTGATGGCTACACCTTC. Translated, it gives CASSVATTGSDGYTF.

The rearrangement joins TRBV4-3 to TRBJ1-2, with 8 bases identical to TRBD1. CDR3 length: 14 amino acids. Unmatched junction bases numbered 10, after V lost 8 bases and J lost 5 bases. Germline CDR1 is LGHNA and CDR2 is YSLEER. The CDR3 sequence: CASQTRQGLYGYTF. CDR3 coding DNA: TGCGCCAGCCAAACGCGACAGGGGTTATATGGCTACACCTTC.

This chain links TRBV5-4 with TRBJ1-1; D possibly corresponds to TRBD1 (6 bases). V was pared by 5 bases and J by 3 bases, with 11 bases between. This CDR3 contains 13 residues. Germline CDR1 reads SGHNT; CDR2 reads YYREEE (reference sequence). DNA of the CDR3: TGTGCCAGCAGGGAGACAGGATACACTGAAGCTTTCTTT. Amino acid sequence: CASRETGYTEAFF.

The gene calls are TRBV19 and TRBJ1-2; 7 bases map to TRBD1. In germline, CDR1 is LNHDA, CDR2 SQIVND (reference sequence). Germline trimming cut 2 bases from V and 8 bases from J; bases unmatched to any gene: 5. The length of the CDR3 is 13 residues. CDR3: CASSITTGLGYTF. The CDR3 DNA follows: TGTGCCAGTAGTATAACGACAGGGCTGGGCTACACCTTC.

As concerns this clone: Other DNA sequences within the sample encode an identical CDR3. V gene TRBV7-9 combines with J gene TRBJ1-1; D possibly corresponds to TRBD1 (5 bases). The CDR3 is made up of 13 amino acids. The germline V gene has CDR1 SEHNR and CDR2 FQNEAQ (reference sequence). V lost 3 bases and J lost 1, with 6 bases in between. The CDR3 is CASSFRGNTEAFF. The CDR3 region has the DNA TGTGCCAGCAGCTTTAGGGGGAACACTGAAGCTTTCTTT. The full variable domain, with the rest looked up from reference TRBV7-9 and TRBJ1-1, is DTGVSQNPRHKITKRGQNVTFRCDPISEHNRLYWYRQTLGQGPEFLTYFQNEAQLEKSRLLSDRFSAERPKGSFSTLEIQRTEQGDSAMYLCASSFRGNTEAFFGQGTRLTVV.

The chain links TRBV18 to TRBJ1-5; D perhaps matches TRBD1 (6 bases). CDR1 KGHSH and CDR2 LQKENI come from the germline V gene. V lost 2 bases to trimming and J lost 0 bases, with 8 bases between them. The CDR3 has 15 residues. CDR3 coding DNA: TGTGCCAGCTCACCAGGACAGAATAGCAATCAGCCCCAGCATTTT. Its translation is CASSPGQNSNQPQHF.

The V gene is TRBV29-1, the J gene TRBJ2-1; the D is unclear. V gave up 4 bases and J gave up 3 bases, with 7 bases separating them. CDR3 length: 12 residues. Germline CDR1 SQVTM, CDR2 ANQGSEA. CDR3 protein: CSVVPDYNEQFF. The CDR3 DNA is TGCAGCGTTGTTCCAGACTACAATGAGCAGTTCTTC.